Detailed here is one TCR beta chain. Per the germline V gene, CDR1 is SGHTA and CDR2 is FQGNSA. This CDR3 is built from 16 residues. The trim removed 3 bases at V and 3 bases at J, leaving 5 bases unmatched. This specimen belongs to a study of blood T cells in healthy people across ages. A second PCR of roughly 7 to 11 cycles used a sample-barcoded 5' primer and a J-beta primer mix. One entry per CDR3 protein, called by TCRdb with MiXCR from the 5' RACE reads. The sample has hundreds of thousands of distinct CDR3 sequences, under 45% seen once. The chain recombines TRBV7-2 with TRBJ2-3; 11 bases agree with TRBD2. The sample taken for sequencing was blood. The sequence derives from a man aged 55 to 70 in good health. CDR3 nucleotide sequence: TGTGCCAGCAGCTTCAATAGCGGGGGGGCTACAGATACGCAGTATTTT. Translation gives CASSFNSGGATDTQYF.